The clone carrying this TCR beta chain was recorded a few times. CDR1 SNHLY and CDR2 FYNNEI come from the germline V gene. Trimming took 3 bases from V and 4 from J; bases not matched to a gene: 10. The CDR3 is 17 amino acids. Only in-frame clones appear in the TCRdb table, and some are missing; sequencing was by immunoSEQ multiplex PCR. The repertoire holds about 1.1 million clones, with 70% to 80% as singletons. This sample stems from a study of shared clonotypes between healthy human individuals. The gene calls are TRBV2 and TRBJ1-1; 11 positions agree with TRBD1. The clonotype was recovered from a man aged 18 to 30 in good health. Some clones in this sample may be carry-over from other donors' samples. Sequencing used memory CD4+ T cells from PBMCs. Regarding subset: CD45RA-negative fraction. The CDR3 coding sequence is TGTGCCAGCAGTGATTTCCGGGACAGGGGGGTGAGCACTGAAGCTTTCTTT. As protein: CASSDFRDRGVSTEAFF.